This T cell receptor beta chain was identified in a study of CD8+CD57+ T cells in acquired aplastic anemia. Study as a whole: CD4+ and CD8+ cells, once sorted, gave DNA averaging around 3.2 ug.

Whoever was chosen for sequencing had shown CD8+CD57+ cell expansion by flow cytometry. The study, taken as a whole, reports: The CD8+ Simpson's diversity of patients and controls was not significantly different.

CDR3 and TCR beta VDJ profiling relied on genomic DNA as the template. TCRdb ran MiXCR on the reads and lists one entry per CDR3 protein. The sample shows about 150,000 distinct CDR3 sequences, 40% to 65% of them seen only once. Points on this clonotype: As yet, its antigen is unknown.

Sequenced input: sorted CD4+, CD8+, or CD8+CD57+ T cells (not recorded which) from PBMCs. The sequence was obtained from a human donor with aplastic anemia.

As DNA, the CDR3 is TGTGCCACCAGTGATTCAGCGCGCTCCTACAATGAGCAGTTCTTC. Its protein product is CATSDSARSYNEQFF. This chain connects TRBV24-1 to TRBJ2-1, with D hard to call. This CDR3 comprises 15 residues. Trimming stripped 2 bases from V and 0 bases from J, with 7 bases between. Germline lookup yields CDR1 KGHDR and CDR2 SFDVKD.